The rows below give T cell receptor beta chains drawn from one sample of a study of molecular identifiers for immune sequencing clone quantification. TCRdb re-analysed the PCR reads in MiXCR, keeping a single row per CDR3 protein. This table holds 40,000 to 45,000 distinct CDR3 sequences, over 15% found once. The specimen sequenced was naive CD8+ T cells from blood, with Jurkat cell RNA spiked in. The receptors come from a human donor in good health. Some libraries in this study had Jurkat cell RNA spiked in. CDR3s include the opening cysteine and the closing phenylalanine or tryptophan. A D gene is named only where the DNA matches it firmly. For some rows the clone size is stated as once, few or many, or as a class when expanded; others skip it.

>TRBD1|TRBV28|TRBJ2-7|many
TGTGCCAGCAGTACCAGGACAGGGGCCACCTACGAGCAGTACTTC
CASSTRTGATYEQYF
>TRBD1|TRBV13|TRBJ1-1|many
TGTGCCAGCAGCCCCCAGGGACAGGGTAACACTGAAGCTTTCTTT
CASSPQGQGNTEAFF
>.|TRBV6-6|TRBJ2-7|many
TGTGCCAGCAGTTACCCCGAAGGTTGGAGCAGGGGACTTAATCGGTTCCCCTACGAGCAGTACTTC
CASSYPEGWSRGLNRFPYEQYF
>.|TRBV11-2|TRBJ2-7|.
TGTGCCAGCAGCTTAGATTTTGTCACAGGGAGCTCCTACGGGCAGTACTTC
CASSLDFVTGSSYGQYF
>.|TRBV30|TRBJ2-7|many
TGTGCCGGACAGCAGGGGAACTCCTACGAGCAGTACTTC
CAGQQGNSYEQYF
>.|TRBV5-6|TRBJ2-3|many
TGTGCCAGCAGCTTGGCCGGGGTGGTCGGCACAGATACGCAGTATTTT
CASSLAGVVGTDTQYF
>.|TRBV29-1|TRBJ2-3|medium-sized
TGCAGCGTTGGAGGGGGGTCAGTAGATACGCAGTATTTT
CSVGGGSVDTQYF
>.|TRBV20-1|TRBJ2-1|many
TGCAGTGCTAGAGAGATTGTGGGTTCTTCATACAATGAGCAGTTCTTC
CSAREIVGSSYNEQFF
>.|TRBV24-1|TRBJ2-7|many
TGTGCCACCCCATCACTATCGACAGGTACCTACGAGCAGTACTTC
CATPSLSTGTYEQYF
>.|TRBV28|TRBJ2-7|once
TGTGCCAGCAGTTTAATGCCGAGAAGGGAGCAGTACTTC
CASSLMPRREQYF
>TRBD1|TRBV3-1|TRBJ1-2|many
TGTGCCAGCAGCCAAGGACAGGGCGAATCCTATGGCTACACCTTC
CASSQGQGESYGYTF
>.|TRBV2|TRBJ2-3|many
TGTGCCAGCAGACCGGTCCGGGACGGCAGCACAGATACGCAGTATTTT
CASRPVRDGSTDTQYF
>TRBD2|TRBV19|TRBJ2-7|.
TGTGCCAGTAGCCCCACTAGCGGCTCCTGCGAGCAGTACTTC
CASSPTSGSCEQYF
>TRBD2|TRBV20-1|TRBJ2-3|many
TGCAGTGCTAGAGATCCTTCTAGCGGGAGGTCGGATACGCAGTATTTT
CSARDPSSGRSDTQYF
>.|TRBV2|TRBJ2-3|many
TGTGCCAGCAGAGGACAGGCGGTTAGCGGCGCAGATACGCAGTATTTT
CASRGQAVSGADTQYF
>TRBD1|TRBV7-9|TRBJ1-1|many
TGTGCCAGCAGCTTAACAGGGGAGAACACTGAAGCTTTCTTT
CASSLTGENTEAFF
>.|TRBV14|TRBJ2-3|many
TGTGCCAGCAGCCAAGGGCGCAGGATCACAGATACGCAGTATTTT
CASSQGRRITDTQYF
>.|TRBV4-3|TRBJ1-4|many
TGCGCCAGCAGCCAAGGCGGATATCTGTTTTTT
CASSQGGYLFF
>TRBD1|TRBV5-4|TRBJ2-2|many
TGTGCCAGCAGCTTCCCGGACAGGACGAACACCGGGGAGCTGTTTTTT
CASSFPDRTNTGELFF
>TRBD2|TRBV6-6|TRBJ2-1|many
TGTGCCAGCAGTGACGCTACTAGCGGGAGTTACAATGAGCAGTTCTTC
CASSDATSGSYNEQFF
>.|TRBV7-9|TRBJ1-1|many
TGTGCCAGCAGCTATGTCGGTCAGAAGAACACTGAAGCTTTCTTT
CASSYVGQKNTEAFF
>.|TRBV6-5|TRBJ2-3|many
TGTGCCAGCAGTTACACAGGCAGCACAGATACGCAGTATTTT
CASSYTGSTDTQYF
>.|TRBV20-1|TRBJ2-1|many
TGCAGTGCTAGAGGGGGGCAGTTCTTC
CSARGGQFF
>TRBD1|TRBV7-9|TRBJ2-7|many
TGTGCCAGCAGCGACAGGGTCGAGCAGTACTTC
CASSDRVEQYF
>.|TRBV13|TRBJ2-5|.
TGTGCCAGCAGCTTCGAAGCCGAGATCAGTGAGACCCAGTACTTC
CASSFEAEISETQYF
>.|TRBV28|TRBJ2-7|many
TGTGCCAGCAGTATCCGGGACACGTCTGCCGAGCAGTACTTC
CASSIRDTSAEQYF